Listed here is a single T cell receptor (beta chain). The target antigen is unknown. Unmatched junction bases numbered 6, after V lost 4 bases and J lost 3 bases. CDR1 is GTSNPN, CDR2 SVGIG, per germline (reference sequence). This CDR3 is built from 15 residues. This entry belongs to a study of OX40 agonist ivuxolimab in advanced cancers. Study context: Patients receiving dose escalation had hepatocellular carcinoma, melanoma, renal cell or head and neck cancer. Partial responses were achieved by three patients, one with hepatocellular carcinoma and two with cutaneous melanoma.

Study-wide findings and caveats: Among the least clonally expanded were partial responders at 0.1-3.0 mg/kg.

Assay used: immunoSEQ multiplex PCR; TCRdb lists only in-frame clones, some missing. This table has tens of thousands of clones, 70% to 90% appearing once. Sequences were derived from CD4+ or CD8+ T cells sorted from blood, sampled in a trial of the OX40 agonist ivuxolimab. The receptor comes from an adult with an advanced solid tumor such as melanoma, head and neck, liver or kidney cancer. The chain combines TRBV30 with TRBJ2-2; TRBD1 agrees at 9 bases. The CDR3 DNA follows: TGTGCCTGGACCCGGGGACAGGGAGACACCGGGGAGCTGTTTTTT. Translated, it gives CAWTRGQGDTGELFF. Full variable domain (remainder filled in from reference TRBV30 and TRBJ2-2): SQTIHQWPATLVQPVGSPLSLECTVEGTSNPNLYWYRQAAGRGLQLLFYSVGIGQISSEVPQNLSASRPQDRQFILSSKKLLLSDSGFYLCAWTRGQGDTGELFFGEGSRLTVL.